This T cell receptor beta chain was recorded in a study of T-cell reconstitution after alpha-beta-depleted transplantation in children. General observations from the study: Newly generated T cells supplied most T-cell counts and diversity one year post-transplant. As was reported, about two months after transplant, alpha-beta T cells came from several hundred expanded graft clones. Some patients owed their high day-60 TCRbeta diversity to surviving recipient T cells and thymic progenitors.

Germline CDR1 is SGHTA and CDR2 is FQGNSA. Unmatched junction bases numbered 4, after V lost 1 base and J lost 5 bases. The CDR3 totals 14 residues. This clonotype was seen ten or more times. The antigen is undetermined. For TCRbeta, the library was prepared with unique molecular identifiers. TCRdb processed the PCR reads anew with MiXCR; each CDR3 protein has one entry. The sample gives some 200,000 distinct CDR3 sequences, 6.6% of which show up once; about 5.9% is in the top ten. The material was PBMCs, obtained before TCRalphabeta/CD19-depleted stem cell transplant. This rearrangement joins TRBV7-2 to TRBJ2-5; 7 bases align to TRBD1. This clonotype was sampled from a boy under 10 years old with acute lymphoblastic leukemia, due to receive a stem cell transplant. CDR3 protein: CASSLVTGSETQYF. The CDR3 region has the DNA TGTGCCAGCAGCTTAGTGACAGGGTCGGAGACCCAGTACTTC.